These T cell receptor beta chains were read from a single sample in a study of identical twins. Each CDR3 protein gets one entry after TCRdb re-called the 5' RACE reads with MiXCR. This repertoire shows some 560,000 distinct CDR3 sequences, around a tenth found once; its top ten account for 2.5% to 3%. These data were also filed under a second study, of yellow fever vaccine responses in identical twins.

Sequences were obtained from PBMCs. Receptors originate from a woman between 18 and 30 years old in good health. CDR3s include the opening cysteine and the closing phenylalanine or tryptophan. Expanded clones get a size class; other rows say once, few or many, or leave the size out.

V	size	J	CDR3
TRBV12-3/TRBV12-4	NA	TRBJ2-7	CASSLFPAEQYF
TRBV9	NA	TRBJ1-1	CASSVTGSNTEAFF
TRBV10-3	many	TRBJ2-1	CAISATGSSYNEQFF
TRBV15	few	TRBJ2-7	CATSRAGSASYEQYF
TRBV12-3/TRBV12-4	NA	TRBJ2-7	CASSLATGITYEQYF
TRBV5-1	few	TRBJ2-1	CASSVIVNEQFF
TRBV13	few	TRBJ2-7	CASSLPEGGYEQYF
TRBV20-1	few	TRBJ2-5	CSAHTLAGGLYF
TRBV15	NA	TRBJ1-1	CATTGQYTEAFF
TRBV20-1	many	TRBJ2-7	CSAREVYEQYF
TRBV10-2	few	TRBJ2-4	CASSDRASPKNIQYF
TRBV19	NA	TRBJ2-4	CASSIVSRLENIQYF
TRBV20-1	NA	TRBJ2-3	CSARDGGQSTDTQYF
TRBV21-1	few	TRBJ2-7	CARGDSASSYEQYF
TRBV6-1	many	TRBJ1-6	CASSLQGAMNSPLHF
TRBV15	many	TRBJ2-3	CATSRESRRLSTDTQYF
TRBV4-1	few	TRBJ1-2	CASSQVPGTVRDGYTF
TRBV12-3/TRBV12-4	NA	TRBJ2-7	CASRARAGAYEQYF